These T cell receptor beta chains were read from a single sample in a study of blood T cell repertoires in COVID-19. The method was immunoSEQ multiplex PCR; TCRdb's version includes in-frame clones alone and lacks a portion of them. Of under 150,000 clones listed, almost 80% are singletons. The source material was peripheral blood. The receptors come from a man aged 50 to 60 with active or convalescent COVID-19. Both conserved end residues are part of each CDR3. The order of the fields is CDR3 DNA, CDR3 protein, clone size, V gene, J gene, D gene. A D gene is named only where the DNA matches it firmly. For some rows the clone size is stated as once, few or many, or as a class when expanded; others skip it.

TGTGCCAGCAGCTTTCTAGCGGGAGGGCTCAATGAGCAGTTCTTC	CASSFLAGGLNEQFF	-	TRBV7-3	TRBJ2-1	TRBD2
TGTGCCAGTACCACAGGACAGGCGGGGAATGAAAAACTGTTTTTT	CASTTGQAGNEKLFF	-	TRBV19	TRBJ1-4	TRBD1
TGTGCCAGCAGTTCGCGGGAGACCCAGTACTTC	CASSSRETQYF	-	TRBV27	TRBJ2-5	-
TGTGCCAGCAGGGGCTCCGGGACCTACGAGCAGTACTTC	CASRGSGTYEQYF	-	TRBV2	TRBJ2-7	-
TGTGCCTGGAGTGTACGAGGTAGCGGGAGGAGAAATGAGCAGTTCTTC	CAWSVRGSGRRNEQFF	-	TRBV30	TRBJ2-1	TRBD2
TGTGCCAGCAGTCCACAGGGAGAGAGATGGGCTTACGAGCAGTACTTC	CASSPQGERWAYEQYF	-	TRBV27	TRBJ2-7	-
TGTGCCATCAGTGCGGTAGGGACTAGCGGACCTTACGAGCAGTACTTC	CAISAVGTSGPYEQYF	-	TRBV10-3	TRBJ2-7	TRBD2
TGTGCCAGTAGTATTTATTACTTCTCTGGAAACACCATATATTTT	CASSIYYFSGNTIYF	-	TRBV19	TRBJ1-3	-
TGTGCCAGCAGCTTAGGGGGGACAACGTATGAAAAACTGTTTTTT	CASSLGGTTYEKLFF	few	TRBV11-2	TRBJ1-4	-
TGTGCCAGCAGCCAAGACGGGAACAATGAGCAGTTCTTC	CASSQDGNNEQFF	-	TRBV3-1/TRBV3-2	TRBJ2-1	-
TGTGCCAGCAGCCTACTCGGAGTTGGTGAGGAGCAGTACTTC	CASSLLGVGEEQYF	few	TRBV7-3	TRBJ2-7	-
TGCGCCAGCAGCTTGGCCCTAAGGACTAGCGCCCAAGAGACCCAGTACTTC	CASSLALRTSAQETQYF	-	TRBV5-1	TRBJ2-5	TRBD2
TGCAGCGCCGAGACCGGGACAGGGGGAAACACCATATATTTT	CSAETGTGGNTIYF	-	TRBV29-1	TRBJ1-3	TRBD1
TGTGCCAGCAGTTACTCTTCGACAGGGAAGGATGCTTTCTTT	CASSYSSTGKDAFF	many	TRBV6-5	TRBJ1-1	TRBD1
TGTGCCTGGAGTGGGGACAGGGAGGCCGACGAGCAGTACTTC	CAWSGDREADEQYF	-	TRBV30	TRBJ2-7	TRBD1
TGCGCCAGCAGCCAAGCCGCCGGGACACGCGGCAATCAGCCCCAGCATTTT	CASSQAAGTRGNQPQHF	-	TRBV4-1	TRBJ1-5	-
TGTGCCAGCAGCGACGGAGGAGTGGGGTACCAAGAGACCCAGTACTTC	CASSDGGVGYQETQYF	-	TRBV9	TRBJ2-5	-
TGTGCCAGCAGCGTAGGAGGAGGGACTAATGAAAAACTGTTTTTT	CASSVGGGTNEKLFF	once	TRBV9	TRBJ1-4	-
TGTGCCAGCAGTTACGGGACAGGAGGGGATACGCAGTATTTT	CASSYGTGGDTQYF	many	TRBV6-2/TRBV6-3	TRBJ2-3	TRBD1
TGTGCCATCAGCCCTCCACAGGGTGAAAAACTGTTTTTT	CAISPPQGEKLFF	-	TRBV10-3	TRBJ1-4	-
TGTGCCAGCTCCCCCGGGACAGGCAATCAGCCCCAGCATTTT	CASSPGTGNQPQHF	-	TRBV18	TRBJ1-5	TRBD1
TGTGCCAGCAGCCCAAGCCGCAAGGACACCGAGAGGCAAGAGACCCAGTACTTC	CASSPSRKDTERQETQYF	-	TRBV11-2	TRBJ2-5	-
TGCGCCAGCAGCTTGTCTAGCGGGACCCAAGAGACCCAGTACTTC	CASSLSSGTQETQYF	-	TRBV5-1	TRBJ2-5	TRBD2
TGTGCCAGCAGTGAACCCGGAGGAGGGACCGCCCGGCCGTATGAGCAGTACTTC	CASSEPGGGTARPYEQYF	-	TRBV6-1	TRBJ2-7	-
TGTGCCAGCAGTTTAGGTGCGGGAAGCACAGATACGCAGTATTTT	CASSLGAGSTDTQYF	once	TRBV27	TRBJ2-3	-
TGTGCCAGCAGTGGGACAGTCTACTCTGGAAACACCATATATTTT	CASSGTVYSGNTIYF	-	TRBV2	TRBJ1-3	-
TGCGCCACGGCGATGGGGGGAGCGAACACTGAAGCTTTCTTT	CATAMGGANTEAFF	-	TRBV5-1	TRBJ1-1	-
TGTGCCAGCAGTTGGCGGGGGCGGGCGGGCACTGAAGCTTTCTTT	CASSWRGRAGTEAFF	-	TRBV5-8	TRBJ1-1	-
TGTGCCAGCTCACCAAGGCCAGGGATGTTAACTGAAGCTTTCTTT	CASSPRPGMLTEAFF	-	TRBV18	TRBJ1-1	-
TGTGCCAGCAGCGCGTATTCAGGGGTTGAAAACACCATATATTTT	CASSAYSGVENTIYF	-	TRBV9	TRBJ1-3	-
TGTGCCAGCAGACCCCCTAGCGGAGCGAACACCGGGGAGCTGTTTTTT	CASRPPSGANTGELFF	-	TRBV7-3	TRBJ2-2	TRBD2
TGTGCCAGCAGCCGGCGGGGCCCCCAAGAGACCCAGTACTTC	CASSRRGPQETQYF	-	TRBV3-1/TRBV3-2	TRBJ2-5	-
TGTGCCAGTAGTACCTCAAGCAATAGCAATCAGCCCCAGCATTTT	CASSTSSNSNQPQHF	-	TRBV19	TRBJ1-5	-
TGCGCCAGCAGCTACCGACTAGCGCTGACCTACGAGCAGTACTTC	CASSYRLALTYEQYF	-	TRBV4-1	TRBJ2-7	TRBD2
TGCAGCGTTGGGCGATACGGACAGCGAAATGAAAAACTGTTTTTT	CSVGRYGQRNEKLFF	-	TRBV29-1	TRBJ1-4	-
TGTGCCAGCAGCTTAGCAAGTATCGGGGGCGAGCAGTACTTC	CASSLASIGGEQYF	-	TRBV7-2	TRBJ2-7	-
TGTGCCAGTAGTTTTGCGGGAGGGTGGGCGAACACCGGGGAGCTGTTTTTT	CASSFAGGWANTGELFF	-	TRBV19	TRBJ2-2	TRBD2
TGTGCCAGCAGCCCGGGGGGGAGCGGGACGATAAAACTGTTTTTT	CASSPGGSGTIKLFF	few	TRBV3-1/TRBV3-2	TRBJ1-4	-
TGTGCCAGCAGCCTAAGGGACAGTGAAGAGACCCAGTACTTC	CASSLRDSEETQYF	-	TRBV7-9	TRBJ2-5	TRBD1
TGTGCCAGCAGCCCCGCAGACAGGGGCCCTCAAGAGACCCAGTACTTC	CASSPADRGPQETQYF	few	TRBV7-9	TRBJ2-5	TRBD1
TGTGCCAGCAGCCACGGACTAGCGGCCTACGAGCAGTACTTC	CASSHGLAAYEQYF	-	TRBV7-8	TRBJ2-7	TRBD2
TGTGCCAGCAGTGAATATAAAGGAGGGGCGTGGGATACGCAGTATTTT	CASSEYKGGAWDTQYF	once	TRBV25-1	TRBJ2-3	-
TGTGCCACCACTCCCCTCTCTGGAAACACCATATATTTT	CATTPLSGNTIYF	-	TRBV25-1	TRBJ1-3	-
TGTGCCAGCAGCCCTAGCCCTAACTATGGCTACACCTTC	CASSPSPNYGYTF	few	TRBV11-2	TRBJ1-2	-
TGTGCCAGCAGTCTCCTACCGATGGAGACCCAGTACTTC	CASSLLPMETQYF	-	TRBV2	TRBJ2-5	-
TGCGCCAGCAGCCAAACTGTCGGGGGGGAGGTCGGGCAGTACTTC	CASSQTVGGEVGQYF	once	TRBV5-1	TRBJ2-7	TRBD2
TGTGCCAGCCGCGGGGGGACCCAGTACTTC	CASRGGTQYF	-	TRBV2	TRBJ2-5	TRBD2
TGTGCCAGCAGCTCGGGACTAGCGGGAGTTGAAGAGCAGTACTTC	CASSSGLAGVEEQYF	-	TRBV13	TRBJ2-7	TRBD2
TGCGCCAGCAGCTCTCAGGGGCCTAATGAAAAACTGTTTTTT	CASSSQGPNEKLFF	-	TRBV5-1	TRBJ1-4	-
TGTGCCAGCAGTTTTATGGCCGGGACTAGCGGGAGGAAGGACGGGGAGCTGTTTTTT	CASSFMAGTSGRKDGELFF	once	TRBV27	TRBJ2-2	TRBD2
TGTGCCAGCAGCGTAGGGCAGGCCGAGGGAGCTTTCTTT	CASSVGQAEGAFF	-	TRBV9	TRBJ1-1	-
TGTGCCAGCAGCTTAAGGAGGGGAGGGAACACAGATACGCAGTATTTT	CASSLRRGGNTDTQYF	once	TRBV7-3	TRBJ2-3	TRBD2